Included here is one T cell receptor (beta chain) sequence, with context. Germline loops: CDR1 LGHNT, CDR2 FRNRAP. The CDR3 runs to 16 residues. Trimming cost V 6 bases and J 1 base, with 18 bases left between them. The study assigned cohorts using participant-reported clinical history. As originally analysed: Scientists estimated how many nucleated cells there were by amplifying reference gene primers. TCRdb's table, derived via immunoSEQ multiplex PCR, lists solely in-frame clones and lacks some. V, J and clone size were drawn from that table, and D and trimming were deduced from the DNA. The repertoire has around 290,000 clones, about nine tenths of them found once; the top ten carry about 1.8%. This sample was taken from a study of blood T cell repertoires in COVID-19. As for the study in general: COVID-19 samples, acute and convalescent, were from the United States, Italy and Spain.

The material sequenced was PBMCs or T cells enriched from blood (not recorded which). The V call is TRBV12-5, the J call TRBJ1-1; TRBD1 might be the D (5 bases). This clonotype was sampled from a woman in her forties who had recovered from COVID-19. The CDR3 DNA follows: TGTGCTAGTGGACAAGGCCTTCGGAGGGGGAACACTGAAGCTTTCTTT. This sequence encodes CASGQGLRRGNTEAFF.